Presented here are 4 T cell receptor beta chains from one specimen sequenced in a study of spatial heterogeneity in lung cancer. Time point: blood at routine non-recurrence follow-up after resection. Unsorted whole RNA from tumor, nontumor lung or frozen PBMC underwent sequencing. One entry per CDR3 protein, called by TCRdb with MiXCR from the 5' RACE reads. The repertoire holds approximately 50,000 distinct CDR3 sequences, with roughly 7.4% as singletons. Sequenced here: PBMCs, sampled at follow-up. These receptors all stem from a female donor with early-stage non-small cell lung cancer.

This clonotype was seen ten or more times. The chain uses TRBV6-5 and TRBJ2-3; 8 nucleotides line up with TRBD2. V was clipped by 0 bases and J by 1 base; unmatched bases: 0. This CDR3 spans 15 amino acids. Germline lookup yields CDR1 MNHEY and CDR2 SVGAGI. The CDR3 DNA sequence: TGTGCCAGCAGTTACTCGCGGGGGGGCACAGATACGCAGTATTTT. It is translated as CASSYSRGGTDTQYF.

This clonotype showed up many times. The chain couples TRBV7-6 to TRBJ2-7; no reliable D call. The V and J ends lost 2 bases and 5 bases respectively, with 16 bases between them. This CDR3 region has 15 residues. In germline, CDR1 is SGHVS, CDR2 FNYEAQ. CDR3 sequence reads: CASSLFQPGEDEQYF. The DNA for the CDR3 is TGTGCCAGCAGCTTATTCCAGCCGGGCGAGGACGAGCAGTACTTC.

Notes on this clonotype: Just one base apart from a much larger clone, this may be a read error. Likely a read error: the CDR3 ends without its conserved phenylalanine or tryptophan. The CDR3 DNA reads as TGCAGTGCCCAGCGGGGGGGCGTGTTGGAGACCCAGTACTAC. Translating it yields CSAQRGGVLETQYY. This chain connects TRBV20-1 to TRBJ2-5, with TRBD2 matching 10 bases. Germline trimming cut 6 bases from V and 5 bases from J; bases unmatched to any gene: 9. CDR1 and CDR2 (germline): DFQATT, SNEGSKA (reference sequence). The CDR3 runs 14 residues.

This clonotype was found a few times. The rearrangement uses TRBV29-1 and TRBJ1-1; possibly TRBD1 for D (5 bases). Trimming shortened V by 7 bases and J by 1 base, and 16 bases separated the two germline ends. CDR1 and CDR2 (germline): SQVTM, ANQGSEA. The CDR3 has 14 residues. CDR3 sequence: CSGTNRQSNTEAFF. The CDR3, as DNA: TGCAGCGGGACGAACAGGCAGTCGAACACTGAAGCTTTCTTT.